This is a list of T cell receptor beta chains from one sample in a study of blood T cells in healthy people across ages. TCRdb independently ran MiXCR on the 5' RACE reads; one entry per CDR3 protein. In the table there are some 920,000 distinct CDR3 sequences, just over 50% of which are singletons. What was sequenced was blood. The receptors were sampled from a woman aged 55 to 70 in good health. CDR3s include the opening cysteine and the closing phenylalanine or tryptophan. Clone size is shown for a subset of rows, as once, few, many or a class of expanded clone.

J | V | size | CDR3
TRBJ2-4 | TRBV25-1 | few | CASSEYGSRTKNIQYF
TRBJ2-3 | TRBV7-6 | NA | CASSYPIAQADTQYF
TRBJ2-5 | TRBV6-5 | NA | CASSYSPGGETQYF
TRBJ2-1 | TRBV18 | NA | CASSTGVGLDEQFF
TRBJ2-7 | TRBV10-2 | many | CASKAQAYEQYF
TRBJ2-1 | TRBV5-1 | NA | CASSSSEAYNEQFF
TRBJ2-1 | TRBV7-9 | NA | CASSLDRSTDIYEQFF
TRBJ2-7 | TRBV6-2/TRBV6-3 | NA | CASSHSYRDYEQYF
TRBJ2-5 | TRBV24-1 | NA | CATSDSAQETQYF
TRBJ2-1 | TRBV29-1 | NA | CSVDWGLAAIFSYNEQFF
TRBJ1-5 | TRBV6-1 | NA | CASNPDSFNQPQHF
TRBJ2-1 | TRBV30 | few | CAWSVDGSYNEQFF
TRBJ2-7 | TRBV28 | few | CASNLQAPTSSGSYEQYF
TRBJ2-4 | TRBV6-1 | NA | CASSEIGQGMAKNIQYF
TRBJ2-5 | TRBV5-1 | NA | CASSGEVRETQYF
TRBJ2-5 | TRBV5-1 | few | CASQIGRRPHHEQETQYF
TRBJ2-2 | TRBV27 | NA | CASKINRDDTGELFF
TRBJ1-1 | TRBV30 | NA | CAWALTLGDTEAFF
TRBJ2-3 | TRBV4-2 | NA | CASSQEPGTVKYF
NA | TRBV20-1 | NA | CSARKARDRGETQYF
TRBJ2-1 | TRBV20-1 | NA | CSARDIRGNEQFF
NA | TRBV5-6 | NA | CASRPQGTRTYEQYF
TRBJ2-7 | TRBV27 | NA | CASSFNIYSYEQYF
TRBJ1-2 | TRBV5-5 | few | CASSLSNRDNYGYTF
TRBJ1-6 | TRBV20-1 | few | CSARGARGQGRNSPLHF
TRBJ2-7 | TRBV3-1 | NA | CASSQGRAGSAYEQYF
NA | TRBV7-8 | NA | CASSFNTGSLYEQYF
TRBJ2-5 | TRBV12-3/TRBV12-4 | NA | CASSLTALAGVVETQYF
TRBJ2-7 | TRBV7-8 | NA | CASSLRTGGPVEQYF
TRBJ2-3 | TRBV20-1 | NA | CSARGQVTLGASTDTQYF
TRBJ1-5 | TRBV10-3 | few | CATQGRESNQPQHF
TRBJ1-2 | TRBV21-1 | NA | CASSFQPLDYGYTF
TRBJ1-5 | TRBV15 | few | CATSRSGQGRQPQHF
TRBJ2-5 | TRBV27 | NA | CASSRGGVQETQYF
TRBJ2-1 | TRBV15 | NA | CATREAGVDERFF
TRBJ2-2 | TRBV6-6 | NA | CASSYPGTPNTGELFF
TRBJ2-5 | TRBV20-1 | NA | CSATGVDETQYF